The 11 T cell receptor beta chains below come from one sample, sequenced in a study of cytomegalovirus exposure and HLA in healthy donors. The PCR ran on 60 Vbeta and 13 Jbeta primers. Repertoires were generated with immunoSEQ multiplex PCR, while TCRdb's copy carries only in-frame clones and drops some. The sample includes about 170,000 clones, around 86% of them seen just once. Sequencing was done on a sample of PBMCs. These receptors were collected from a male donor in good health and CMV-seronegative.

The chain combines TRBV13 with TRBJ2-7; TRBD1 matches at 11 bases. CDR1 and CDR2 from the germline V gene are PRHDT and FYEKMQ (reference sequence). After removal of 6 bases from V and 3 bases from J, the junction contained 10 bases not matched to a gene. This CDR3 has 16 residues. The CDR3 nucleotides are TGTGCCAGCAGAAATTCCGGGACAGGGGGTTTCTACGAGCAGTACTTC. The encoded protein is CASRNSGTGGFYEQYF.

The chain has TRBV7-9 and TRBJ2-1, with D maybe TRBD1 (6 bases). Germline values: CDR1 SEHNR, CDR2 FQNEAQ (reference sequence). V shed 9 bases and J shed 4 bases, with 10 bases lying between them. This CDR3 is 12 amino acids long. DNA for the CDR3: TGTGCCAGTGGGACACCTTACAATGAGCAGTTCTTC. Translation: CASGTPYNEQFF.

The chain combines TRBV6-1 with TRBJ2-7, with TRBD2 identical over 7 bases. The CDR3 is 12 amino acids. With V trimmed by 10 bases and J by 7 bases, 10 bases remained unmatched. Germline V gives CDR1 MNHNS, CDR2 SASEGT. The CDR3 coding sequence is TGTGCCACCAGCGGGACTAAATATGAGCAGTACTTC. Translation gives CATSGTKYEQYF.

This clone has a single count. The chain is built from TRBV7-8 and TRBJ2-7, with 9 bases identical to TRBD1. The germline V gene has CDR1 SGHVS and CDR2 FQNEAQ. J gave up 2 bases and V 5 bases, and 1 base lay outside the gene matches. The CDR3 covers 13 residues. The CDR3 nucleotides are TGTGCCAGCAGCCGGGACAGGGCCTACGAGCAGTACTTC. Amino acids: CASSRDRAYEQYF.

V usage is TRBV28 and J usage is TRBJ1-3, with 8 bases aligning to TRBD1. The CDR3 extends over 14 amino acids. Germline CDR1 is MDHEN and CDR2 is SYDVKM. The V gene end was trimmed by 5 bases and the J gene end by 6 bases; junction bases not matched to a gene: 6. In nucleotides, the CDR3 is TGTGCCAGCAGTAGACAGGGGACTGAAAACACCATATATTTT. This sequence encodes CASSRQGTENTIYF.

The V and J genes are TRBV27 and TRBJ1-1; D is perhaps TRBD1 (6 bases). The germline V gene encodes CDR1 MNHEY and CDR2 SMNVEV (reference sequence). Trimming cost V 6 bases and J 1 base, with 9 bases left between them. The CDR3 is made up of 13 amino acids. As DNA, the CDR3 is TGTGCCAGCAGCCTGGACAGGAACACTGAAGCTTTCTTT. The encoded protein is CASSLDRNTEAFF.

The CDR3: CATRESSGNTIYF. CDR3 in DNA: TGCGCCACCCGAGAGAGCTCTGGAAACACCATATATTTT. The rearrangement uses TRBV10-2 and TRBJ1-3; no clear D. Germline V gives CDR1 WSHSY, CDR2 SAAADI. The ends were cut back, 10 bases at V and 0 bases at J, with 10 bases in the middle. The CDR3 is 13 amino acids.

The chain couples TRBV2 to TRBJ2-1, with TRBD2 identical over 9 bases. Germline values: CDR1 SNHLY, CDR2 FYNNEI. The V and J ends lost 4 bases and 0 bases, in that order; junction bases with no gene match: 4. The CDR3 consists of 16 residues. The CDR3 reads CASSVAGASSYNEQFF. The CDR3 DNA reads TGTGCCAGCAGTGTAGCGGGGGCCTCCTCCTACAATGAGCAGTTCTTC.

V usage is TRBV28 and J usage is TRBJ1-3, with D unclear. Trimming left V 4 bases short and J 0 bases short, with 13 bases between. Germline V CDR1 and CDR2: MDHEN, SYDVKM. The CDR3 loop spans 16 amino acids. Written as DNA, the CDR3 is TGTGCCAGCAGTTCCGTGGTGTCGAGCTCTGGAAACACCATATATTTT. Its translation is CASSSVVSSSGNTIYF.

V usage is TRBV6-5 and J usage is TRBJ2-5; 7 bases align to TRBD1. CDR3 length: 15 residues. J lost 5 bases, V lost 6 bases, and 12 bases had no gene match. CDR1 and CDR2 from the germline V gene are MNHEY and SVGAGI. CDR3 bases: TGTGCCAGCAGGATGGCGGCAGGGGGATGGGAGACCCAGTACTTC. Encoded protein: CASRMAAGGWETQYF.

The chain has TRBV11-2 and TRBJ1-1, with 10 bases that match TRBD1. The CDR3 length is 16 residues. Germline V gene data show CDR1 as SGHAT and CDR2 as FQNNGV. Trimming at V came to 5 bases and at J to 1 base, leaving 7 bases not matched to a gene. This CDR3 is CASSPGTGEWNTEAFF. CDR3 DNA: TGTGCCAGCAGCCCCGGGACAGGGGAATGGAACACTGAAGCTTTCTTT.